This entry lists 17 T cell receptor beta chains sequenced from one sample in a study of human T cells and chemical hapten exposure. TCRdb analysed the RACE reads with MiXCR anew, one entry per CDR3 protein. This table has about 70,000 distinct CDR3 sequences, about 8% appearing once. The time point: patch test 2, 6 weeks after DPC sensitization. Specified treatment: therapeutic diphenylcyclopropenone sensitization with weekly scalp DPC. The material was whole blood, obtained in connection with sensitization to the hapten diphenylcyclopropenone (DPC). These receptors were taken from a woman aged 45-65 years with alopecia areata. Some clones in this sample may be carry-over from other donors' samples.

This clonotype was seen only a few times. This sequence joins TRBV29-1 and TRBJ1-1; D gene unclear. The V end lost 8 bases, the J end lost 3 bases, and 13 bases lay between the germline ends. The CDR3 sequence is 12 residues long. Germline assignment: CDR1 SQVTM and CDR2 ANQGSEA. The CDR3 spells CSSGPGDTEAFF. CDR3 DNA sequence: TGCAGCTCGGGCCCCGGAGACACTGAAGCTTTCTTT.

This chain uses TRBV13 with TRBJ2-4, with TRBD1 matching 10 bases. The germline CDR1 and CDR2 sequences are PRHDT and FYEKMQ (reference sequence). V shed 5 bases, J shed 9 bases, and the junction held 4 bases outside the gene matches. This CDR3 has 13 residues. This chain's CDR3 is CASSGDRGGIQYF. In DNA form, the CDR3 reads TGTGCCAGCAGCGGGGACAGGGGCGGCATTCAGTACTTC.

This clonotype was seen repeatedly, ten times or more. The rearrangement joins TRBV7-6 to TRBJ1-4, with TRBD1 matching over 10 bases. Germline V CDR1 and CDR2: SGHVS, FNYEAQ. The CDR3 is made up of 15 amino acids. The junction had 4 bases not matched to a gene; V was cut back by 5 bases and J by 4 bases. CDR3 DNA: TGTGCCAGCAGCCGGGGACAGGGGAGTAATGAAAAACTGTTTTTT. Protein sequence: CASSRGQGSNEKLFF.

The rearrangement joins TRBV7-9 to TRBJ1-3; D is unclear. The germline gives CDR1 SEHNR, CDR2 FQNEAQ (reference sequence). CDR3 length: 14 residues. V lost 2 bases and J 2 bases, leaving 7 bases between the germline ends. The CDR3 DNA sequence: TGTGCCAGCAGCTTATCGGAGGCTGGAAACACCATATATTTT. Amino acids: CASSLSEAGNTIYF.

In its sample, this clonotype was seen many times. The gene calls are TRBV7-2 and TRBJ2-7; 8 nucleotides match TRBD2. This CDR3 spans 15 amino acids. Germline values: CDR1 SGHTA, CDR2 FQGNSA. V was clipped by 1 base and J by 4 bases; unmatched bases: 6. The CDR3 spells CASSLGASGGYEQYF. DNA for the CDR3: TGTGCCAGCAGCTTAGGTGCGAGCGGGGGTTACGAGCAGTACTTC.

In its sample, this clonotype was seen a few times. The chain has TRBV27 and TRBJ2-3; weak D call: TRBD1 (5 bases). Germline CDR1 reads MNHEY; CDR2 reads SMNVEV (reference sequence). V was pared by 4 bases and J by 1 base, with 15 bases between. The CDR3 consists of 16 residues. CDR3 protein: CASSYRQLQGTDTQYF. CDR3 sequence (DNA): TGTGCCAGCAGTTATCGACAGCTTCAAGGCACAGATACGCAGTATTTT.

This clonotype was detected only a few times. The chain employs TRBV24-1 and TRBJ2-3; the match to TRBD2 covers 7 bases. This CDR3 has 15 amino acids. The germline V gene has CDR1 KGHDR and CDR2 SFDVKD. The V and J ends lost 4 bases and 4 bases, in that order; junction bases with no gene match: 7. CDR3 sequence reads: CATSESGGSADTQYF. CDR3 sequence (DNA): TGTGCCACCAGTGAGTCGGGAGGTTCAGCAGATACGCAGTATTTT.

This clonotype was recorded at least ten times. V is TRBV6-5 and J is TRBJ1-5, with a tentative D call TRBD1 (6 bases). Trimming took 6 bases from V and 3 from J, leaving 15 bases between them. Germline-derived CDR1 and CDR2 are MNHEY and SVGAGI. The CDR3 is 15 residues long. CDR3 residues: CASRTSGGANQPQHF. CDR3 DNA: TGTGCCAGCAGAACCTCTGGGGGGGCCAATCAGCCCCAGCATTTT.

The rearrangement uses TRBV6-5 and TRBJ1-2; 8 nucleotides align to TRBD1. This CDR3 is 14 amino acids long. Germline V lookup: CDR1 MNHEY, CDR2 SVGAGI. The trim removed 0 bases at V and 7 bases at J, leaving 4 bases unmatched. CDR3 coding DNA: TGTGCCAGCAGTTACTCCCGGACAGGGAGTGGCTACACCTTC. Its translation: CASSYSRTGSGYTF.

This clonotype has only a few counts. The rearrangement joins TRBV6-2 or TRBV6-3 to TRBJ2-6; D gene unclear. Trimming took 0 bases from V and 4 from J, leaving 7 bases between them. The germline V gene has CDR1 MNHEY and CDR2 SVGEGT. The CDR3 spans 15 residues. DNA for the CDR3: TGTGCCAGCAGTTACTCAGCGTTAGGGGCCAACGTCCTGACTTTC. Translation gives CASSYSALGANVLTF.

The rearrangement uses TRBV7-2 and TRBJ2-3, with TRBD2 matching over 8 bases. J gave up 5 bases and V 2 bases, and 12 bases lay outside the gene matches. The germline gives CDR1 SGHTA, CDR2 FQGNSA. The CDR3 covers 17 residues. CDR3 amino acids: CASSLTIRGSGVDTQYF. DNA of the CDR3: TGTGCCAGCAGCTTAACGATTCGGGGTAGCGGGGTAGATACGCAGTATTTT.

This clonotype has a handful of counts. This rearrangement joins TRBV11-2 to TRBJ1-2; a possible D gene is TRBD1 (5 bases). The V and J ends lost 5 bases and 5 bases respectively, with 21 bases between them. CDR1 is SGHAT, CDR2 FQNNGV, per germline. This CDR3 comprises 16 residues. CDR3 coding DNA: TGTGCCAGCAGCCCTGTAAGGGGCTCGTTCCCTTATGGCTACACCTTC. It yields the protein CASSPVRGSFPYGYTF.

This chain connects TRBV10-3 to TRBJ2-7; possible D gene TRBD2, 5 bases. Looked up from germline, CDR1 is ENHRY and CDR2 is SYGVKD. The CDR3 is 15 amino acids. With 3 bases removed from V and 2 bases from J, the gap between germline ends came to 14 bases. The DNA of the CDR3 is TGTGCCATCAGTGAAATCCCGGGAAATCCCTACGAGCAGTACTTC. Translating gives CAISEIPGNPYEQYF.

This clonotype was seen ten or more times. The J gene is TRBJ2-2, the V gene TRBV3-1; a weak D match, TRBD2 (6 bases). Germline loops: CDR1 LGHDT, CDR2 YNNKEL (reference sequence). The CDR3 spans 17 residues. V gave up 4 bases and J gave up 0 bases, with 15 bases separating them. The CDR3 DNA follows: TGTGCCAGCAGCCCTTTCGGTCTAGCGTCGAACACCGGGGAGCTGTTTTTT. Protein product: CASSPFGLASNTGELFF.

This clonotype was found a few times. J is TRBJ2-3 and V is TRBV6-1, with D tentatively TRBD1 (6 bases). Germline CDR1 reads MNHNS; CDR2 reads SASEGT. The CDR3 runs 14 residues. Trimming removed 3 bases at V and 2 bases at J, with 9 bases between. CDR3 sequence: CASSEDRHTDTQYF. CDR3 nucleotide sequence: TGTGCCAGCAGTGAGGACAGACACACAGATACGCAGTATTTT.

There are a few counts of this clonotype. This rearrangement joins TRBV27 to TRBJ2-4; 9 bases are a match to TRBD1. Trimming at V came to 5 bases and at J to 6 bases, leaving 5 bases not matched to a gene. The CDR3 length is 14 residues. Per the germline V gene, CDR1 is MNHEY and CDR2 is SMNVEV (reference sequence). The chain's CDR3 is CASSGRQGGNIQYF. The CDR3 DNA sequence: TGTGCCAGCAGTGGCCGACAGGGGGGAAACATTCAGTACTTC.

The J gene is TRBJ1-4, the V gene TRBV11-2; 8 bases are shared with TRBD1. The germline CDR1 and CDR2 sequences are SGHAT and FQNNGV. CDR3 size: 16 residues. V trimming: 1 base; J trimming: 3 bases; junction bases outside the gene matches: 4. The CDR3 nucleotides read TGTGCCAGCAGCTTAGTTGCGGGACAGGCTAATGAAAAACTGTTTTTT. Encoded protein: CASSLVAGQANEKLFF.